The rows below give T cell receptor beta chains drawn from one sample of a study of metastatic and nonmetastatic thyroid tumors. With MiXCR, TCRdb called clones anew from the PCR reads. The data hold about 17,000 clones, with approximately 35% observed a single time. The sequencing sample was made of tumor tissue. These receptors all stem from a female donor with papillary thyroid cancer or a benign thyroid nodule (not recorded which). Some clones in this sample may be carry-over from other donors' samples. Both conserved end residues are part of each CDR3. The D gene is left open where the match is weak. Clone size is stated in some rows and not others, as once, few, many or a class when expanded.

TRBJ2-7 . few TRBV28 CASSFEQAPSSYEQYF TGTGCCAGCAGTTTCGAACAGGCGCCCAGCTCCTACGAGCAGTACTTC
TRBJ2-2 . many TRBV11-1 CASSLGLTTGIATGELFF TGTGCCAGCAGCTTAGGACTTACCACAGGTATCGCCACCGGGGAGCTGTTTTTT
TRBJ2-7 . few TRBV27 CASSLGPGTWSYEQYF TGTGCCAGCAGTTTAGGGCCCGGGACTTGGTCCTACGAGCAGTACTTC
TRBJ1-2 . . TRBV3-1 CDSSQVTVNGYTF TGTGACAGCAGCCAAGTGACGGTGAATGGCTACACCTTC
TRBJ2-3 . many TRBV7-2 CASRGNWGTDTQYF TGTGCCAGCAGAGGGAACTGGGGCACAGATACGCAGTATTTT
TRBJ2-2 . . TRBV11-3 CASSSQYTGELFF TGTGCCAGCAGCTCTCAGTACACCGGGGAGCTGTTTTTT
TRBJ2-7 . . TRBV4-1 CASSDGARKPYEQYF TGCGCCAGCAGCGACGGGGCCCGAAAACCCTACGAGCAGTACTTC
TRBJ2-3 . few TRBV7-3 CASSLMTPSSTDTQYF TGTGCCAGCAGCTTGATGACCCCCTCAAGCACAGATACGCAGTATTTT
TRBJ1-5 . . TRBV19 CASQRGGGNQPQHF TGTGCCAGCCAACGGGGGGGAGGCAATCAGCCCCAGCATTTT
TRBJ2-7 . medium-sized TRBV7-9 CASSLYEAYEQYF TGTGCCAGCAGCTTATACGAGGCCTACGAGCAGTACTTC
TRBJ1-1 . . TRBV20-1 CSPIKPLSTVQTGRYTEAFF TGCAGTCCTATAAAACCCTTATCAACTGTTCAGACAGGCAGGTACACTGAAGCTTTCTTT
TRBJ2-5 . many TRBV27 CASSLSRGYQETQYF TGTGCCAGCAGTTTATCTAGGGGCTACCAAGAGACCCAGTACTTC
TRBJ1-2 TRBD1 . TRBV19 CASRQQGAGYGYTF TGTGCCAGTAGACAACAGGGGGCCGGCTATGGCTACACCTTC
TRBJ2-5 . . TRBV2 CASRPTGRETQYF TGTGCCAGCAGACCCACAGGGAGGGAGACCCAGTACTTC
TRBJ1-2 . . TRBV7-2 CASSFKYGYTF TGTGCCAGCAGCTTTAAATATGGCTACACCTTC
TRBJ2-7 . many TRBV5-6 CASSREQWNEQYF TGTGCCAGCAGCCGGGAACAGTGGAACGAGCAGTACTTC
TRBJ1-5 . . TRBV30 CAWSVSLTEGQGINQPQHF TGTGCCTGGAGTGTATCATTGACTGAAGGTCAAGGAATCAATCAGCCCCAGCATTTT
TRBJ1-5 . few TRBV19 CASSISPSQGSNQPQHF TGTGCCAGTAGTATTTCCCCCAGCCAGGGTAGTAATCAGCCCCAGCATTTT
TRBJ2-2 . few TRBV6-1 CASSDRDTGELFF TGTGCCAGCAGTGACAGGGACACCGGGGAGCTGTTTTTT
TRBJ1-2 TRBD1 medium-sized TRBV12-3/TRBV12-4 CASNTGTEYGYTF TGTGCCAGCAACACCGGGACAGAGTATGGCTACACCTTC
TRBJ2-1 . . TRBV20-1 CSARDSGTVYNEQFF TGCAGTGCTAGAGATAGCGGGACAGTATACAATGAGCAGTTCTTC
TRBJ2-7 . . TRBV6-1 CASFVQDRAYEQYF TGTGCCAGCTTCGTTCAGGACAGAGCCTACGAGCAGTACTTC
TRBJ2-7 . few TRBV11-2 CASSLDLWRGIGDEQYF .
TRBJ1-2 . large TRBV7-2 CASSLGASF TGTGCCAGCAGCTTGGGAGCTTCGTTC
TRBJ2-3 TRBD1 medium-sized TRBV19 CASSTGGEGGTQYF TGTGCCAGTAGCACAGGGGGAGAAGGGGGTACGCAGTATTTT
TRBJ1-5 . . TRBV20-1 CSASHSNQPQHF TGCAGTGCTAGCCATAGCAATCAGCCCCAGCATTTT
TRBJ2-3 TRBD2 . TRBV3-1 CASSQGLAADTQYF TGTGCCAGCAGCCAAGGACTAGCGGCAGATACGCAGTATTTT
TRBJ2-3 . . TRBV9 CASSASGGRTDTQYF TGTGCCAGCAGCGCTAGTGGGGGGCGCACAGATACGCAGTATTTT
TRBJ2-7 TRBD2 medium-sized TRBV7-9 CASSLLSGGEYEQYF TGTGCCAGCAGCTTATTGTCGGGGGGGGAGTACGAGCAGTACTTC
TRBJ1-5 TRBD1 . TRBV19 CASNSGTGLNQPQHF TGTGCCAGTAACTCCGGGACAGGGTTAAATCAGCCCCAGCATTTT
TRBJ2-1 . . TRBV4-2 CASSQDRAVHNEQFF TGTGCCAGCAGCCAAGATAGGGCAGTCCACAATGAGCAGTTCTTC
TRBJ2-1 . . TRBV6-1 CASLQDSSSYNEQFF TGTGCCTCCCTCCAAGACAGCAGCTCCTACAATGAGCAGTTCTTC
TRBJ1-5 . . TRBV20-1 CSARSTDRPQHF TGCAGTGCTAGGTCGACAGACAGGCCCCAGCATTTT